This T cell receptor (beta chain) was sequenced for a study of PD-L1 blockade in urothelial cancer. Study details: Study patients had been treated with 0 to 3 previous chemotherapy regimens. Samples came from 3 weeks, at the second dose, and 6 weeks into treatment. Peripheral blood specimens exhibited a median yield of roughly 140,000 T cells.

Profiling relied on immunoSEQ multiplex PCR, and the TCRdb table lists in-frame clones only, not all of them. The table lists 50,000 to 65,000 clones, around 83% of them singletons. Germline lookup yields CDR1 KGHSH and CDR2 LQKENI. V lost 1 base, J lost 0 bases, and 3 bases stayed unmatched. This CDR3 is 16 amino acids long. The clonotype was recovered from a man aged 50 or older with urothelial cancer. The chain is built from TRBV18 and TRBJ1-3; 7 positions match TRBD1. Specimen: PBMCs, collected around atezolizumab (anti-PD-L1) treatment. Here the CDR3 reads CASSPQGQPSGNTIYF. The CDR3 bases are TGTGCCAGCTCACCACAGGGACAGCCCTCTGGAAACACCATATATTTT.